These 6 T cell receptor beta chains were sequenced from one sample in a study of blood T cell repertoires in COVID-19. Clones were sequenced by immunoSEQ multiplex PCR, and TCRdb holds only the in-frame ones, with some missing. The table shows nearly 300,000 clones, with approximately 84% occurring only once. Sequences were obtained from peripheral blood. These receptors all come from a human donor with COVID-19, enrolled during active disease. The donor label of this sample is uncertain.

The chain links TRBV5-1 to TRBJ2-7, with 11 bases matching TRBD2. CDR1 and CDR2 (germline): SGHRS, YFSETQ. The V segment lost 3 bases and the J segment 6 bases; nucleotides outside the gene matches: 11. The CDR3 loop spans 16 amino acids. CDR3 amino acids: CASSSITSGSRSEQYF. The CDR3 region has the DNA TGCGCCAGCAGCTCCATAACTAGCGGGAGTCGGTCCGAGCAGTACTTC.

The chain employs TRBV10-3 and TRBJ2-5; possible D gene TRBD1, 5 bases. Germline CDR1 is ENHRY and CDR2 is SYGVKD. The CDR3 totals 12 residues. Trimming removed 7 bases from V and 3 bases from J, with 9 bases in between. This CDR3 is CAIKGVEETQYF. The CDR3 coding sequence is TGTGCCATCAAAGGGGTCGAAGAGACCCAGTACTTC.

This chain connects TRBV12-3 or TRBV12-4 to TRBJ1-6; a possible D gene is TRBD1 (6 bases). Deletions cut 6 bases from V and 10 bases from J, with 10 bases between. This CDR3 is built from 12 residues. Here the CDR3 DNA reads TGTGCCAGCAGAGACCAGGGGTCACCCCTCCACTTT. The encoded protein is CASRDQGSPLHF.

The chain recombines TRBV19 with TRBJ2-7; TRBD1 is a possible D gene (5 bases). This CDR3 is built from 14 residues. Germline V CDR1 and CDR2: LNHDA, SQIVND (reference sequence). V lost 6 bases, J lost 2 bases, and 14 bases lay in between. The CDR3 DNA follows: TGTGCCAGTAGCCGCCAGGGCGGAGCCTACGAGCAGTACTTC. Its protein product is CASSRQGGAYEQYF.

This clone was seen only once. V usage is TRBV9 and J usage is TRBJ2-7; TRBD2 might be the D (6 bases). Between the trimmed V and J ends, which lost 2 bases and 2 bases, there was a span of 14 bases. Germline CDR1 and CDR2: SGDLS and YYNGEE. The CDR3 sequence is 15 residues long. The DNA for the CDR3 is TGTGCCAGCAGCGTTGAGGGAGGTGCGACCTACGAGCAGTACTTC. The encoded protein is CASSVEGGATYEQYF.

V gene TRBV19 combines with J gene TRBJ1-1; 9 bases are a match to TRBD1. CDR3 size: 17 residues. Germline trimming cut 5 bases from V and 0 bases from J; bases unmatched to any gene: 10. Per germline, CDR1 LNHDA and CDR2 SQIVND (reference sequence). The DNA for the CDR3 is TGTGCCAGTAGTCCCTCGGACAGGGGTGGTATGAACACTGAAGCTTTCTTT. This translates into CASSPSDRGGMNTEAFF. The full variable domain, rest sourced from reference TRBV19 and TRBJ1-1, is DGGITQSPKYLFRKEGQNVTLSCEQNLNHDAMYWYRQDPGQGLRLIYYSQIVNDFQKGDIAEGYSVSREKKESFPLTVTSAQKNPTAFYLCASSPSDRGGMNTEAFFGQGTRLTVV.